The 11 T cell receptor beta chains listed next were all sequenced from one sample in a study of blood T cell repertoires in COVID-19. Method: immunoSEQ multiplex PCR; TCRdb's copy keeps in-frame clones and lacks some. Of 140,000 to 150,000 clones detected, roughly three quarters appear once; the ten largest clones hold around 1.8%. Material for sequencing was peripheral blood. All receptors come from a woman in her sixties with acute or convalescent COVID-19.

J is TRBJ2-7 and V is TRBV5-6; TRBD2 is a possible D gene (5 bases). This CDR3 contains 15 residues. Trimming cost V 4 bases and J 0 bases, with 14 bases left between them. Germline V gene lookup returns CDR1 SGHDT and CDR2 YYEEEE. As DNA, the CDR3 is TGTGCCAGCAGCGCCCTCGCGGAGGCCTCCTACGAGCAGTACTTC. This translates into CASSALAEASYEQYF.

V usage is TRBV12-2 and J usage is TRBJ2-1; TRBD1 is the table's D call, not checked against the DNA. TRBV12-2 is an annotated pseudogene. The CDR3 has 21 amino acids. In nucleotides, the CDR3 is TGTGCAAGACTAACCTTTTCCGGGACAGTTTTGGGAAATAGCTCCTACAATGAGCAGTTCTTC. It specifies CARLTFSGTVLGNSSYNEQFF.

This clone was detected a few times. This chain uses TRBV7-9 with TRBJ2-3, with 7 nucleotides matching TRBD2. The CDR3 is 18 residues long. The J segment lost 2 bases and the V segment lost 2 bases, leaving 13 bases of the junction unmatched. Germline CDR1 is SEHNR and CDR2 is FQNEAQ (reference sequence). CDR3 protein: CASSLPRRLAGLTDTQYF. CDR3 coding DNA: TGTGCCAGCAGCTTACCCCGTCGACTAGCCGGACTCACAGATACGCAGTATTTT.

In DNA, the CDR3 is TGTGCCAGCAGTTTATACTTGGCGGGAGGGCACAATGAGCAGTTCTTC. Translation gives CASSLYLAGGHNEQFF. J is TRBJ2-1 and V is TRBV28; 9 nucleotides align to TRBD2. CDR3 length equals 16 residues. Trimming cost V 1 base and J 5 bases; bases outside gene matches: 6. From germline, CDR1 is MDHEN and CDR2 SYDVKM.

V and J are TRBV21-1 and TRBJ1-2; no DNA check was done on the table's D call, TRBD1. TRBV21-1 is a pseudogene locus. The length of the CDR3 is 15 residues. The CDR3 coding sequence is TGTGCCAGCAGCAATAGACAGGAGTTGGTCTATGGCTACACCTTC. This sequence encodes CASSNRQELVYGYTF.

DNA of the CDR3: TGTGCCAGCAGGAAGCCCTACCAAGAGACCCAGTACTTC. Its protein product is CASRKPYQETQYF. The chain recombines TRBV12-3 or TRBV12-4 with TRBJ2-5; D not resolved. The CDR3 spans 13 residues. Trimming removed 6 bases from V and 0 bases from J, with 8 bases in between.

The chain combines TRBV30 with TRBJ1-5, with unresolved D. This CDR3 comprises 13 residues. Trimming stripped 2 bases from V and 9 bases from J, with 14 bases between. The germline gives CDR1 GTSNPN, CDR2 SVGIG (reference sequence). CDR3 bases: TGTGCCTGGAGTCCACCCCCGGGAGGGCCCCAGCATTTT. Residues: CAWSPPPGGPQHF.

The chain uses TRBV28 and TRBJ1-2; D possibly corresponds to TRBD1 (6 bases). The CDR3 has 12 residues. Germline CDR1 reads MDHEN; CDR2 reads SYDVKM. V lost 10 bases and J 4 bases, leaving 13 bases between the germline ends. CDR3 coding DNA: TGTGCCACCGAGGGAGGGGGCTATGGCTACACCTTC. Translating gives CATEGGGYGYTF.

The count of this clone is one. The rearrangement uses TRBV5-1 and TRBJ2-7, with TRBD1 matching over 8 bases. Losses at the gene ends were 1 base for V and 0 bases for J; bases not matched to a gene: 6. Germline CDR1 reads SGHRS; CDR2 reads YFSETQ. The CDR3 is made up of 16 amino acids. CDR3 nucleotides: TGCGCCAGCAGCTTGACCGGACAGGGAGGCTCCTACGAGCAGTACTTC. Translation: CASSLTGQGGSYEQYF.

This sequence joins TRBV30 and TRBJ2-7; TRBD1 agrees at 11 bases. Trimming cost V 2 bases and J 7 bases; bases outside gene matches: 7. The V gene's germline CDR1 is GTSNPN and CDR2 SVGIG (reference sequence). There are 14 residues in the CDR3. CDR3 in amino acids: CAWSTGTGGYEQYF. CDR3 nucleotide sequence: TGTGCCTGGAGTACCGGGACAGGGGGATATGAGCAGTACTTC.

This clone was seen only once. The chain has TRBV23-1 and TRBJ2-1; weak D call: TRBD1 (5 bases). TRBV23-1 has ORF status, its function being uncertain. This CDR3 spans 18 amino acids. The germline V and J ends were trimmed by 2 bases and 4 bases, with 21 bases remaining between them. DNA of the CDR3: TGCGCCAGCAGTCAACCCTCGAGAGACAGACCCTATTACAATGAGCAGTTCTTC. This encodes CASSQPSRDRPYYNEQFF.